The clone carrying this T cell receptor beta chain was recorded many times. Its antigen is currently unknown. The V and J ends lost 0 bases and 6 bases respectively, with 8 bases between them. Germline CDR1 reads GTSNPN; CDR2 reads SVGIG (reference sequence). The CDR3 sequence is 13 residues long. Template switching with 5'RACE generated the TCR cDNA and added a universal primer site and UMIs. Using its own MiXCR run on the 5' RACE reads, TCRdb lists one record per CDR3 protein. The sample lists about 220,000 distinct CDR3 sequences, 2.5% to 3.5% occurring once. The source of the sample is a study of T cells after yellow fever vaccination. Study findings and constraints: After the booster, 95% to 98% of CD4 and 88% of CD8 primary-response clones were re-detected. The secondary response was weaker but peaked faster, day 5 versus 15.

This TCR was sampled from a man between 18 and 35 years old who received the YFV17D yellow fever vaccine. The chain uses TRBV30 and TRBJ2-2; the D call may be TRBD1 or TRBD2 (5 bases each). The specimen was CD4+ T cells sorted from PBMCs, collected 10 days after the yellow fever booster vaccination. The CDR3 loop reads CAWSVRDAGELFF. DNA of the CDR3: TGTGCCTGGAGTGTTAGGGACGCCGGGGAGCTGTTTTTT.